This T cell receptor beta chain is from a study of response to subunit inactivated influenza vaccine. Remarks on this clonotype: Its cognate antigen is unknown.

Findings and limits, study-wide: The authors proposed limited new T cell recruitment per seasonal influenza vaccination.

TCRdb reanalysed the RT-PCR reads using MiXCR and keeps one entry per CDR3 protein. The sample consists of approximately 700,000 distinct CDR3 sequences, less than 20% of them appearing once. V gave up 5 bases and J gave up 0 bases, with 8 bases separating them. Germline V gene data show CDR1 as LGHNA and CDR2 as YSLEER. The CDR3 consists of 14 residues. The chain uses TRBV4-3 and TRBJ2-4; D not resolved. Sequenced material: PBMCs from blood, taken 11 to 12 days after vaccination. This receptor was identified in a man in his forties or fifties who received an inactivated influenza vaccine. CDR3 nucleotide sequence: TGCGCCAGCAGCGAGCGTTTAGCCAAAAACATTCAGTACTTC. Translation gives CASSERLAKNIQYF.